These T cell receptor beta chains were read from a single sample in a study of PD-1 blockade in classical Hodgkin lymphoma. Using immunoSEQ multiplex PCR, the repertoire was profiled, and TCRdb retains in-frame clones only, with some absent. The sample carries more than 70,000 clones, about nine tenths recorded once. This specimen consisted of peripheral blood mononuclear cells (PBMCs), obtained before the second cycle of nivolumab. These receptors came from a human donor with classical Hodgkin lymphoma. The CDR3 runs from the conserved cysteine through the conserved F or W. D genes are given only for firm matches. Clone sizes are given selectively: once, few, many, or a class where the clone is expanded.

- | TRBJ1-1 | - | TRBV7-9 | TGTGCCAGCAGCTTTGGGGCAATGAACACTGAAGCTTTCTTT | CASSFGAMNTEAFF
- | TRBJ1-2 | TRBD1 | TRBV27 | TGTGCCAGCCAGGGGGGAAGTGGCTATGGCTACACCTTC | CASQGGSGYGYTF
- | TRBJ2-3 | - | TRBV18 | TGTGCCAGCTCACCACTTCGGACGGCACCCGGCACAGATACGCAGTATTTT | CASSPLRTAPGTDTQYF
- | TRBJ2-3 | TRBD2 | TRBV5-1 | TGCGCCAGCAGCTTGGCGCCTAGCGGGATAAGCGGCACAGATACGCAGTATTTT | CASSLAPSGISGTDTQYF
- | TRBJ2-7 | - | TRBV27 | TGTGCCAGCAGTTTAGATCGGAGGGGGCTGCGCGAGCAGTACTTC | CASSLDRRGLREQYF
- | TRBJ2-5 | TRBD2 | TRBV30 | TGTGCCTGGACCGGGACTAGCGAGGGGACCCAGTACTTC | CAWTGTSEGTQYF
- | TRBJ2-5 | TRBD2 | TRBV28 | TGTGCCAGCAGTTTATTCGGACTAGCGGGAGACCAGACCCAGTACTTC | CASSLFGLAGDQTQYF
- | TRBJ2-3 | - | TRBV5-4 | TGTGCCAGCAGCCGCGATCGATACACAGATACGCAGTATTTT | CASSRDRYTDTQYF
- | TRBJ1-5 | TRBD1 | TRBV9 | TGTGCCAGCAGCGAAGGACAGGGAAGCAATCAGCCCCAGCATTTT | CASSEGQGSNQPQHF
- | TRBJ1-6 | - | TRBV27 | TGTGCCAGCAGGAACAGGGCCGGTTCACCCCTCCACTTT | CASRNRAGSPLHF
- | TRBJ2-7 | TRBD2 | TRBV18 | TGTGCCAGCTCACCAACGCGGGAGTCCCACGAGCAGTACTTC | CASSPTRESHEQYF
few | TRBJ1-1 | TRBD1 | TRBV2 | TGTGCCAACTACAGGGGGAACACTGAAGCTTTCTTT | CANYRGNTEAFF
- | TRBJ2-5 | TRBD1 | TRBV7-9 | TGTGCCAGCAGCTTAATCGAAGGAATTAGTGGACAGGGCCGGGAGACCCAGTACTTC | CASSLIEGISGQGRETQYF
- | TRBJ1-2 | - | TRBV5-4 | TGTGCCAGCAGCTCCAGGGTAGGTCACTATGGCTACACCTTC | CASSSRVGHYGYTF
- | TRBJ2-7 | - | TRBV5-4 | TGTGCCAGCAGCCTGAATCCAGGGTACGAGCAGTACTTC | CASSLNPGYEQYF
- | TRBJ2-7 | - | TRBV2 | TGTGCCAGCATAGTTAACGAGCAGTACTTC | CASIVNEQYF
- | TRBJ2-2 | - | TRBV28 | TGTGCCAGCAGTTTCACTACCGGGGAGCTGTTTTTT | CASSFTTGELFF
- | TRBJ2-2 | TRBD1 | TRBV19 | TGTGCCAGTAGCATTCGGACAGGGGGAAACACCGGGGAGCTGTTTTTT | CASSIRTGGNTGELFF
- | TRBJ2-1 | - | TRBV10-3 | TGTGCCATCAGTGAGTCGAGGACGCCCTCCTACAATGAGCAGTTCTTC | CAISESRTPSYNEQFF
- | TRBJ2-7 | TRBD2 | TRBV10-3 | TGTGCCATCAGTGAGTCTCTGGGGGGGACTGGCGAGCAGTACTTC | CAISESLGGTGEQYF
- | TRBJ2-7 | - | TRBV18 | TGTGCCAGCTCACCAAGCGGAGGTGCCTACGAGCAGTACTTC | CASSPSGGAYEQYF
- | TRBJ1-5 | - | TRBV19 | TGTGCCAGTAGTATTTACTCTTATAGCAATCAGCCCCAGCATTTT | CASSIYSYSNQPQHF
- | TRBJ2-7 | TRBD2 | TRBV7-8 | TGTGCCAGCAGCAACCCTCGGGGGGGAGGCTCCTACGAGCAGTACTTC | CASSNPRGGGSYEQYF
- | TRBJ2-7 | TRBD1 | TRBV5-1 | TGCGCCAGCAGCTTAGGTTTTGGGACAGGGGGCTCCTACGAGCAGTACTTC | CASSLGFGTGGSYEQYF
- | TRBJ2-7 | - | TRBV5-1 | TGCGCCAGCAGCCTAGGACTTACCTACGAGCAGTACTTC | CASSLGLTYEQYF
- | TRBJ2-7 | - | TRBV4-1 | TGCGCCAGCAGCCGAACAGGGTCCTCAACCTACGAGCAGTACTTC | CASSRTGSSTYEQYF
once | TRBJ1-5 | TRBD1 | TRBV28 | TGTGCCAGCAAGACAGGGGATAGCAATCAGCCCCAGCATTTT | CASKTGDSNQPQHF
- | TRBJ2-3 | - | TRBV18 | TGTGCCAGCTCACTTGACCGCACCCCAGATACGCAGTATTTT | CASSLDRTPDTQYF
- | TRBJ1-5 | - | TRBV18 | TGTGCCAGCTCACGGGGGGTACAGGCGAATCAGCCCCAGCATTTT | CASSRGVQANQPQHF
- | TRBJ1-5 | - | TRBV6-1 | TGTGCCAGCAGTGAAATTCAGGGTAGGAATCAGCCCCAGCATTTT | CASSEIQGRNQPQHF
- | TRBJ1-2 | TRBD1 | TRBV5-5 | TGTGCCAGCAGCTTGGACCCAGACAGGGAAGGGGGCCACTACACCTTC | CASSLDPDREGGHYTF
- | TRBJ2-5 | - | TRBV29-1 | TGCAGCGTAAGGGACGGAAAAGAGACCCAGTACTTC | CSVRDGKETQYF
- | TRBJ2-7 | - | TRBV30 | TGTGCCTGGAGTGTCGGGAACTACGAGCAGTACTTC | CAWSVGNYEQYF
- | TRBJ2-7 | - | TRBV7-2 | TGTGCCAGCAGCTCTGGACTAATGGTCGACGAGCAGTACTTC | CASSSGLMVDEQYF
- | TRBJ2-3 | - | TRBV7-9 | TGTGCCAGCAGCTTAATAGGGGATACGCAGTATTTT | CASSLIGDTQYF
- | TRBJ2-1 | - | TRBV6-1 | TGTGCCAGCAGTGCAATCGGGGTAATCAGTGAGCAGTTCTTC | CASSAIGVISEQFF
- | TRBJ2-3 | TRBD2 | TRBV5-1 | TGCGCCAGCAGCTTCGGCCTAGCGGCAGATACGCAGTATTTT | CASSFGLAADTQYF
- | TRBJ2-7 | - | TRBV4-1 | TGCGCCAGCAGCCCTGTCCTTGAAAGCGTTCAGAAGTACGAGCAGTACTTC | CASSPVLESVQKYEQYF
- | TRBJ1-1 | TRBD1 | TRBV10-1 | TGCGCCAGCAGCGAACAGGGGGTAGGAGGTATGAACACTGAAGCTTTCTTT | CASSEQGVGGMNTEAFF
- | TRBJ2-6 | - | TRBV28 | TGTGCCAGCAGTCCTCAGGGAGCTGGGGCCAACGTCCTGACTTTC | CASSPQGAGANVLTF
- | TRBJ2-7 | - | TRBV10-3 | TGTGCCATCAGTGAGGCGGCCGGGACAAACTACGAGCAGTACTTC | CAISEAAGTNYEQYF
- | TRBJ2-2 | - | TRBV25-1 | TGTGCCAGCAGTGACCCGAGGGTAGGTCCCACCGGGGAGCTGTTTTTT | CASSDPRVGPTGELFF